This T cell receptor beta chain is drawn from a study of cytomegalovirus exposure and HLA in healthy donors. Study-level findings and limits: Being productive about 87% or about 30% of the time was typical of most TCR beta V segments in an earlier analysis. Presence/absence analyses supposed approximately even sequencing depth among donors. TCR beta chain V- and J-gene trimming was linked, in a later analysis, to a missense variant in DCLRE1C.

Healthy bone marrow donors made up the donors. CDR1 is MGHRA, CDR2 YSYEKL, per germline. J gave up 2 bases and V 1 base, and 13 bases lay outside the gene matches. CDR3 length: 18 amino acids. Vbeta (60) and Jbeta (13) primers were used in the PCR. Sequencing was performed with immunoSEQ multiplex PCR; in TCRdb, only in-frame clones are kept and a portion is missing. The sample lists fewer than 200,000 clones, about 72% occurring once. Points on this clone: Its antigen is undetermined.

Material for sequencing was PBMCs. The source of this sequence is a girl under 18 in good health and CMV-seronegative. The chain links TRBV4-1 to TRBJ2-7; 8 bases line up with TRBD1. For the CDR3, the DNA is TGCGCCAGCAGCCAAGTCCGATCGTCCGGGACAGGCACCTACGAGCAGTACTTC. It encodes CASSQVRSSGTGTYEQYF.